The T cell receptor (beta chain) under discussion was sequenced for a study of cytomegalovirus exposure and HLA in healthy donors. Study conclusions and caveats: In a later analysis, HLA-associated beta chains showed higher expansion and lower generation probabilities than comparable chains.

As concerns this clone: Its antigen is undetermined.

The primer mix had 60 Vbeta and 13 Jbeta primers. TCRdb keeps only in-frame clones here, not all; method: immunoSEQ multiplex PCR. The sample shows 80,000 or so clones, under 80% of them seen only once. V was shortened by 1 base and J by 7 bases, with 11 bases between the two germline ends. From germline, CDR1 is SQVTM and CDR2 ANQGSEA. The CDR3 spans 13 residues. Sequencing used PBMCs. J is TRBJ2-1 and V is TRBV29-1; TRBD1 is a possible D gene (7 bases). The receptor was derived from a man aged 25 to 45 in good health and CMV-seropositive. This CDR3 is CSVEGQGGNEQFF. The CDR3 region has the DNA TGCAGCGTTGAAGGACAGGGAGGAAATGAGCAGTTCTTC.